These T cell receptor beta chains were read from a single sample in a study of long-term antiretroviral therapy in people with HIV. Data came from immunoSEQ multiplex PCR; TCRdb stores just in-frame clones and leaves some out. Of roughly 28,000 clones in the sample, 95% were seen once. The starting material was unsorted PBMCs, obtained 5.3 years after starting antiretroviral therapy. These TCRs come from a man in his forties or fifties with HIV. Both conserved end residues are part of each CDR3. D genes are given only for firm matches. Part of the rows lack a size; the others show once, few, many or a class for expanded clones.

cdr3_nt: TGCGCCAGCAGCCAAGTCCTCCCGGGACAGGGAAGCTACGAGCAGTACTTC; cdr3_aa: CASSQVLPGQGSYEQYF; j_call: TRBJ2-7; clone_size: -; d_call: TRBD1; v_call: TRBV4-1
cdr3_nt: TGTGCCAGCAGCCAAGATAGGTCTTCCACTGAAGCTTTCTTT; cdr3_aa: CASSQDRSSTEAFF; j_call: TRBJ1-1; clone_size: -; d_call: -; v_call: TRBV4-2
cdr3_nt: TGCAGCGTTCGGGTCGGAGGGGGCACTGAAGCTTTCTTT; cdr3_aa: CSVRVGGGTEAFF; j_call: TRBJ1-1; clone_size: few; d_call: -; v_call: TRBV29-1
cdr3_nt: TGTGCCAGCAGCCAAGACGGGGGAAAAGATACGCAGTATTTT; cdr3_aa: CASSQDGGKDTQYF; j_call: TRBJ2-3; clone_size: -; d_call: -; v_call: TRBV14
cdr3_nt: TGTGCCAGTAGTATAATGAGAGGGGTTGTTCCCCTCGAGCAGTACTTC; cdr3_aa: CASSIMRGVVPLEQYF; j_call: TRBJ2-7; clone_size: -; d_call: -; v_call: TRBV19
cdr3_nt: TGTGCCAGCAGCTTAGAGGCAGGGGGTGTCTACAATGAGCAGTTCTTC; cdr3_aa: CASSLEAGGVYNEQFF; j_call: TRBJ2-1; clone_size: -; d_call: TRBD1; v_call: TRBV11-2
cdr3_nt: TGTGCCAGCAGCCAGACAGGCAACTCTGGAAACACCATATATTTT; cdr3_aa: CASSQTGNSGNTIYF; j_call: TRBJ1-3; clone_size: -; d_call: -; v_call: TRBV7-9
cdr3_nt: TGTGCCAGCAGCATACAAACCGGGACAGGGCAGACCGGGGAGCTGTTTTTT; cdr3_aa: CASSIQTGTGQTGELFF; j_call: TRBJ2-2; clone_size: once; d_call: TRBD1; v_call: TRBV5-8
cdr3_nt: TGTGCCAGTAGTATCTCTGGGAGCTCCTACGAGCAGTACTTC; cdr3_aa: CASSISGSSYEQYF; j_call: TRBJ2-7; clone_size: once; d_call: -; v_call: TRBV19
cdr3_nt: TGTGCCAGCAGGGACACAGATACGCAGTATTTT; cdr3_aa: CASRDTDTQYF; j_call: TRBJ2-3; clone_size: -; d_call: -; v_call: TRBV28
cdr3_nt: TGTGCCATCAGGGGGCCCGGGAGGGAATACGCCGGGGAGCTGTTTTTT; cdr3_aa: CAIRGPGREYAGELFF; j_call: TRBJ2-2; clone_size: -; d_call: TRBD2; v_call: TRBV10-3
cdr3_nt: TGTGCCAGCAGCACCGATGAGGGTGTCGGGGAGCTGTTTTTT; cdr3_aa: CASSTDEGVGELFF; j_call: TRBJ2-2; clone_size: -; d_call: -; v_call: TRBV11-2
cdr3_nt: TGCAGCGTAGGGTTAGGGGGCAATCAGCCCCAGCATTTT; cdr3_aa: CSVGLGGNQPQHF; j_call: TRBJ1-5; clone_size: -; d_call: -; v_call: TRBV29-1
cdr3_nt: TGTGCCAGCAGTGGTTCCCTGGGACGGGCCAACTATGGCTACACCTTC; cdr3_aa: CASSGSLGRANYGYTF; j_call: TRBJ1-2; clone_size: -; d_call: -; v_call: TRBV6-1
cdr3_nt: TGTGCCAGCAGACTACAGGGGGACTCCTACGAGCAGTACTTC; cdr3_aa: CASRLQGDSYEQYF; j_call: TRBJ2-7; clone_size: -; d_call: TRBD1; v_call: TRBV7-9
cdr3_nt: TGTGCCAGCAGCTTAGAATCGGCGGCTTTTAATGAAAAACTGTTTTTT; cdr3_aa: CASSLESAAFNEKLFF; j_call: TRBJ1-4; clone_size: once; d_call: -; v_call: TRBV7-6
cdr3_nt: TGTGCCACCAGCAGAGATCCCCCCTCCGAAAATAGCAATCAGCCCCAGCATTTT; cdr3_aa: CATSRDPPSENSNQPQHF; j_call: TRBJ1-5; clone_size: -; d_call: -; v_call: TRBV15
cdr3_nt: TGTGCCAGCAGTTTATCCACAGTGCGTCAGCCCCAGCATTTT; cdr3_aa: CASSLSTVRQPQHF; j_call: TRBJ1-5; clone_size: -; d_call: -; v_call: TRBV27
cdr3_nt: TGTGCCAGCAGTTTTCCGGGTCGAGGGAACACTGAAGCTTTCTTT; cdr3_aa: CASSFPGRGNTEAFF; j_call: TRBJ1-1; clone_size: -; d_call: -; v_call: TRBV27
cdr3_nt: TGTGCCAGCAGCTTGGGTGGAGAAAGAGCTTACAATGAGCAGTTCTTC; cdr3_aa: CASSLGGERAYNEQFF; j_call: TRBJ2-1; clone_size: -; d_call: -; v_call: TRBV5-4
cdr3_nt: TGTGCCAGTAGTCCTGACGGTTGGGGAACTGAAGCTTTCTTT; cdr3_aa: CASSPDGWGTEAFF; j_call: TRBJ1-1; clone_size: -; d_call: -; v_call: TRBV19
cdr3_nt: TGTGCCATCAGTGAGTCCTCAGATACGCAGTATTTT; cdr3_aa: CAISESSDTQYF; j_call: TRBJ2-3; clone_size: -; d_call: -; v_call: TRBV10-3
cdr3_nt: TGCGCCAGCAGAGGTACTGGGGCCAACGTCCTGACTTTC; cdr3_aa: CASRGTGANVLTF; j_call: TRBJ2-6; clone_size: -; d_call: -; v_call: TRBV10-2
cdr3_nt: TGTGCCAGCAGCTTAGGTCGGGGGAACACTGAAGCTTTCTTT; cdr3_aa: CASSLGRGNTEAFF; j_call: TRBJ1-1; clone_size: -; d_call: -; v_call: TRBV11-3
cdr3_nt: TGTGCCACCAGCAGAGAATGGACAGGGGGAGTAGAGACCCAGTACTTC; cdr3_aa: CATSREWTGGVETQYF; j_call: TRBJ2-5; clone_size: -; d_call: TRBD1; v_call: TRBV15
cdr3_nt: TGTGCCAGCAGCGGAGCCGGGACAGGGTCCTACGAGCAGTACTTC; cdr3_aa: CASSGAGTGSYEQYF; j_call: TRBJ2-7; clone_size: -; d_call: TRBD1; v_call: TRBV9
cdr3_nt: TGTGCCACCAGCAGCAGGACAGGGCAAAACATTCAGTACTTC; cdr3_aa: CATSSRTGQNIQYF; j_call: TRBJ2-4; clone_size: -; d_call: TRBD1; v_call: TRBV15
cdr3_nt: TGTGCCAGCAGCTACCGGACAGGGGGCGAGCAGTACTTC; cdr3_aa: CASSYRTGGEQYF; j_call: TRBJ2-7; clone_size: -; d_call: TRBD1; v_call: TRBV7-6
cdr3_nt: TGCAGTTTGACCACAGATACGCAGTATTTT; cdr3_aa: CSLTTDTQYF; j_call: TRBJ2-3; clone_size: once; d_call: -; v_call: TRBV20-1